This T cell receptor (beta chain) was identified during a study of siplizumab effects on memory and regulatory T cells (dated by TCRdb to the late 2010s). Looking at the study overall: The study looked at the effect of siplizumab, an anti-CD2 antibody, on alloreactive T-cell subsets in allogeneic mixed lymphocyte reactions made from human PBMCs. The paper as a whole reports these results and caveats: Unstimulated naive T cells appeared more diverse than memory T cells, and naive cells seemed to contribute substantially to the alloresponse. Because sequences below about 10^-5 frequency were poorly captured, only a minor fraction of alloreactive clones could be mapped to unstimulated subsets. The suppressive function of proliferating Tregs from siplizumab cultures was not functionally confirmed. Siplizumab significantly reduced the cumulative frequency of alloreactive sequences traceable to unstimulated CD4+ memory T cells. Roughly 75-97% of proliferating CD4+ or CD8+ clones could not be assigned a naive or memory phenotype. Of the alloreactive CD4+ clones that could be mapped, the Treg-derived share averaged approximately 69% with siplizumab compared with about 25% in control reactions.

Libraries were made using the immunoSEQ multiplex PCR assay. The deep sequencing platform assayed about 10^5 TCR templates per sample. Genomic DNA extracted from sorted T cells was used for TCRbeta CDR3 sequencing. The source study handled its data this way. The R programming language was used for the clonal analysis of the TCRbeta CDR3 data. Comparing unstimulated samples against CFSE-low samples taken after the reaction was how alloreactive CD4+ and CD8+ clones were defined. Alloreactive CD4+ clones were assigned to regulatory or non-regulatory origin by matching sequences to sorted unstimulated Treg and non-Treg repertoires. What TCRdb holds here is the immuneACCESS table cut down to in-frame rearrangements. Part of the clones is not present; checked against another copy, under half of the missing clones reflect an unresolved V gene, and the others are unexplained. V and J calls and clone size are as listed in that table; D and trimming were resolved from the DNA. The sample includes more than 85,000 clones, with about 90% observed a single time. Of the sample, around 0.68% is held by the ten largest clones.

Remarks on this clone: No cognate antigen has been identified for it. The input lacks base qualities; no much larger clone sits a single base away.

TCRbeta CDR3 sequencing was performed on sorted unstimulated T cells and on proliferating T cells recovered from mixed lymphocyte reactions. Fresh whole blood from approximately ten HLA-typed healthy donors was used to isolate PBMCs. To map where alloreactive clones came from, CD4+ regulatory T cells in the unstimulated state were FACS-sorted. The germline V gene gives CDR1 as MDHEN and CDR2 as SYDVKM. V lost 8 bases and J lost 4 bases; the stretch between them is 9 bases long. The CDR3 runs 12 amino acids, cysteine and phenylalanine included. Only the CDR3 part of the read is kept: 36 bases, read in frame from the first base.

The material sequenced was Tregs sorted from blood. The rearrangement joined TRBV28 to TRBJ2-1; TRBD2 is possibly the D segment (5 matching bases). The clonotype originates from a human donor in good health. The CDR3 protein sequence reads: CASLRGYNEQFF. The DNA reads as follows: TGTGCCAGCCTCCGAGGGTACAATGAGCAGTTCTTC.